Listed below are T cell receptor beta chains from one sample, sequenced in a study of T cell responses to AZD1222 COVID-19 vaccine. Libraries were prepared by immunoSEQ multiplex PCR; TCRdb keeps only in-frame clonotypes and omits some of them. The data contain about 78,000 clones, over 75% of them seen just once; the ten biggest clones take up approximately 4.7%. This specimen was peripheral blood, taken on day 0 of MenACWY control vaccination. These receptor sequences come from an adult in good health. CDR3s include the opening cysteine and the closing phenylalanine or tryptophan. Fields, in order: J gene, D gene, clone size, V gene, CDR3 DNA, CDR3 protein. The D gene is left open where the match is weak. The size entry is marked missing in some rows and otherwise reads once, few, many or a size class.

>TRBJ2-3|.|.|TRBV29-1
TGCAGCGTTGGGGCGCGCACAGATACGCAGTATTTT
CSVGARTDTQYF
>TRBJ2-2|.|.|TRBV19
TGTGCCAGTAGGGGGCCCACGGAGCTGTTTTTT
CASRGPTELFF
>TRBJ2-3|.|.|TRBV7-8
TGTGCCAGCAGCTCCGACCCTGGACCCCCAGATACGCAGTATTTT
CASSSDPGPPDTQYF
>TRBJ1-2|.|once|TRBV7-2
TGTGCCAGCAGCTTCATGGGGCCCTTCGCCTTC
CASSFMGPFAF
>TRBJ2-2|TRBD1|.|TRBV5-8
TGTGCCAGCCAGGACAGGATATACACCGGGGAGCTGTTTTTT
CASQDRIYTGELFF
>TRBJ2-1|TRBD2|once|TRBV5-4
TGTGCCAGCAGCTTGGGTGCGGGGGGGCCGATGTCGAATGAGCAGTTCTTC
CASSLGAGGPMSNEQFF
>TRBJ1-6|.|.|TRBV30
TGTGCCTGGAGTTTAACCGAGAATTCACCCCTCCACTTT
CAWSLTENSPLHF
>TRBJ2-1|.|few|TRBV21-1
TGTGCCAGCAGCAAAGTTGGGGGACTAAGATTTAACAATGAGCAGTTCTTC
CASSKVGGLRFNNEQFF
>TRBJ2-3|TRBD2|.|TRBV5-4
TGTGCCAGCAGCTCCGAGCGGGGGCCGAGCACAGATACGCAGTATTTT
CASSSERGPSTDTQYF
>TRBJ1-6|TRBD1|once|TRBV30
TGTGCCTGGAGGCGGACAGGGGAAAATTCACCCCTCCACTTT
CAWRRTGENSPLHF
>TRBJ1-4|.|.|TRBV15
TGTGCCACCAGCAGAGAGCGGAGGAGGGCTAATGAAAAACTGTTTTTT
CATSRERRRANEKLFF
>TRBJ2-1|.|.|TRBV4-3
TGCGCCAGCAGCCAAGAGATAGGGTGGGGTCACAATGAGCAGTTCTTC
CASSQEIGWGHNEQFF
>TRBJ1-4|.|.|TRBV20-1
TGCAGTGCTAGTGATGGGGGGGGAGATAGGGAAAAACTGTTTTTT
CSASDGGGDREKLFF
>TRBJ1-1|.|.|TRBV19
TGTGCCTCTAAGGGACTTGAAGCTTTCTTT
CASKGLEAFF
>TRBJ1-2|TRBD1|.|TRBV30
TGTGCCTGGACCGGACAGGGAAGGCATGGCTACACCTTC
CAWTGQGRHGYTF
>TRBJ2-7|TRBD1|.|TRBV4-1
TGCGCCAGCAGCCAAGCTACAGGGGGCTTCTCCTACGAGCAGTACTTC
CASSQATGGFSYEQYF
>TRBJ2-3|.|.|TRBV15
TGTGCCACCAGGGCGGGGGCCACAGATACGCAGTATTTT
CATRAGATDTQYF
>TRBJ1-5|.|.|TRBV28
TGTGCCAGCACCCAAGCTCCAGGGACAAAGGGTCAGCCCCAGCATTTT
CASTQAPGTKGQPQHF
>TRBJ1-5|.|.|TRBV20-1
TGCAGTGCTAGTGGTGGCGTTCGGAGGAATCAGCCCCAGCATTTT
CSASGGVRRNQPQHF
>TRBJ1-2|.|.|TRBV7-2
TGTGCCAGCAGCCCAACAGTTTATGGCTACACCTTC
CASSPTVYGYTF
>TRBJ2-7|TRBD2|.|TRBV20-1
TGCAGTGCTAGTCGAACAGCGGGGGGATCCGAGCAGTACTTC
CSASRTAGGSEQYF
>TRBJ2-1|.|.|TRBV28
TGTGCCAGCAGTTTATCCATAGGGGTGGGATACAATGAGCAGTTCTTC
CASSLSIGVGYNEQFF
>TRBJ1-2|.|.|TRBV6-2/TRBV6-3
TGTGCCAGCAGTTACTCGACTTCGGGCTACACCTTC
CASSYSTSGYTF
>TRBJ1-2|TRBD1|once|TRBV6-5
TGTGCCAGCAGTTCAACACCGGGACAGGGTACTCTTCGCGATTTC
CASSSTPGQGTLRDF
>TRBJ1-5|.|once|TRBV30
TGTGCCTGGAGTGCGGGACACAATAATCAGCCCCAGCATTTT
CAWSAGHNNQPQHF
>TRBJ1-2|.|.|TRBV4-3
TGCGCCAGCAGCCAAGTCATCGGCGAAAACTATGGCTACACCTTC
CASSQVIGENYGYTF
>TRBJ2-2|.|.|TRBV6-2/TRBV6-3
TGTGCCAGCAGTAGGGGGAACACCGGGGAGCTGTTTTTT
CASSRGNTGELFF
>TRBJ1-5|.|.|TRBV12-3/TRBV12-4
TGTGCCAGCAGTCAGGGGAGCAACCAGCCCCAGCATTTT
CASSQGSNQPQHF
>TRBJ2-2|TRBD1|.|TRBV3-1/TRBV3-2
TGTGCCAGCAGCCGCATTGACAGGGGGTTCTTCACCGGGGAGCTGTTTTTT
CASSRIDRGFFTGELFF
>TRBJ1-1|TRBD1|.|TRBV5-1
TGCGCCAGCAGCTTCGACAGGGCAAGGGCTGAAGCTTTCTTT
CASSFDRARAEAFF
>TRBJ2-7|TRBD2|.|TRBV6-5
TGTGCCAGCAGTTCTCGGGGGGGGGCCTACGAGCAGTACTTC
CASSSRGGAYEQYF
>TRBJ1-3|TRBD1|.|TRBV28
TGTGCCAGCAGTGCGCGACAGGGGCGGGGATCCTTCCCTGGAAACACCATATATTTT
CASSARQGRGSFPGNTIYF
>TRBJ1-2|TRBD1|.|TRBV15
TGTGCCACCAGCAGCTACCGGGACAGCTTCTATGGCTACACCTTC
CATSSYRDSFYGYTF
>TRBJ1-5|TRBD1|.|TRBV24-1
TGTGCCACCAGTGATTCGGGAAGACAGGGCAGGCAGCCCCAGCATTTT
CATSDSGRQGRQPQHF
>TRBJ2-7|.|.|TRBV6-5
TGTGCCAGCAGTACCGGGACGGGACTCTACGAGCAGTACTTC
CASSTGTGLYEQYF
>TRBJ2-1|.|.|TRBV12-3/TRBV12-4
TGTGCCAGCAGCTTGGACGGAGACAATGAGCAGTTCTTC
CASSLDGDNEQFF
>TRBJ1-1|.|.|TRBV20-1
TGCAGTGCTAGTTTGGGGATGACAGAAGCTTTCTTT
CSASLGMTEAFF
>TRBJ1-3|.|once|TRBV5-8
TGTGCCAGCAGTTATGACGGAGCCTCTGGAAACACCATATATTTT
CASSYDGASGNTIYF
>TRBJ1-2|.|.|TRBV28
TGTGCCACTCAGGGTTTAAACTATGGCTACACCTTC
CATQGLNYGYTF
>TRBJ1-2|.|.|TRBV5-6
TGTGCCAGCAGCCCCCAGAGGGCGGGTACTAACTATGGCTACACCTTC
CASSPQRAGTNYGYTF
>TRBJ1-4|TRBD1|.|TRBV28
TGTGCCAGCAGTCCGGGACAGGGGGGGAATGAAAAACTGTTTTTT
CASSPGQGGNEKLFF
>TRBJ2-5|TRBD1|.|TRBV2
TGTGCCAGCCTTAAGGGGGACAGGTCAAAAGAGACCCAGTACTTC
CASLKGDRSKETQYF
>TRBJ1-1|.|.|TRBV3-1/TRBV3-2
TGTGCCAGCAGCCATGGGACGGCGAGCACTGAAGCTTTCTTT
CASSHGTASTEAFF
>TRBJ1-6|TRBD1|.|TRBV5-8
TGTGCCAGCAGCCGGGGACAGGGGAATTCACCCCTCCACTTT
CASSRGQGNSPLHF
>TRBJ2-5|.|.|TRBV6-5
TGTGCCAGCTCCGCAGCTGGGGGGGCACAAGAGACCCAGTACTTC
CASSAAGGAQETQYF
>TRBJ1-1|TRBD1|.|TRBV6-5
TGTGCCAGCAGTTACCCGACAGGGGGAGCTTTCTTT
CASSYPTGGAFF
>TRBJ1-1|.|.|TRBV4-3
TGCGCCAGCAGCCAAGGGGACACTGAAGCTTTCTTT
CASSQGDTEAFF
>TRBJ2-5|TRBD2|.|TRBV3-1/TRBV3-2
TGTGCCAGCAGCCAAGTTAGCGGGGGGGCCGGAGAGACCCAGTACTTC
CASSQVSGGAGETQYF